The entry below gives a single T cell receptor beta chain sequence along with its context. The antigen is not known. Time point defined: peripheral blood 6 weeks after treatment start. Anywhere from 1 to 8 samples came from each patient, spanning pretreatment and on-treatment. The sample originates from a study of PD-L1 blockade in urothelial cancer. Study as a whole: T cell content in blood samples showed a median of about 140,000.

Whole-study results and caveats: Better survival was predicted when blood TCR clonality before treatment fell below the median.

Spiked synthetic TCR analogs estimated absolute template abundance per PCR. Method: immunoSEQ multiplex PCR; TCRdb's copy keeps in-frame clones and lacks some. This table has 40,000 to 50,000 clones, 82% appearing once. From germline, CDR1 is LNHDA and CDR2 SQIVND (reference sequence). The CDR3 length is 14 residues. The V gene lost 6 bases and the J gene lost 1 base, with 11 bases spanning the gap. The chain combines TRBV19 with TRBJ2-3; D is uncertain. The sample here was PBMCs, taken around atezolizumab (anti-PD-L1) treatment. The clonotype was recovered from a man in his sixties with urothelial cancer. The chain's CDR3 is CASRAGWGTDTQYF. The CDR3 DNA is TGTGCCAGTAGGGCAGGTTGGGGCACAGATACGCAGTATTTT.